A selection of T cell receptor beta chains follows, all from one sample in a study of T cells expressing NK-cell markers. TCRdb reanalyzed the 5' RACE reads and collapses them to one entry per CDR3 protein, without DNA. The sample is made up of about 120,000 distinct CDR3 sequences, and the top ten hold about a fifth of it. Sequenced: blood T cells: a sorted CD56 or NKG2C T cell subset, CD4+ or CD8+ T cells, or bulk PBMC T cells (not recorded which). The receptors originated from a woman between 18 and 70 years old in good health. The CDR3 runs from the conserved cysteine through the conserved F or W.

TRBV30	TRBJ1-1	CAWSWGSEAFF
TRBV3-1	TRBJ2-5	CASSQDQGSEMYQETQYF
TRBV11-1	TRBJ2-5	CASSPQRLSGQGMETQYF
TRBV5-5	TRBJ2-1	CASSLAWRLDYNEQFF
TRBV5-5	TRBJ2-1	CASSLWTGQGEQFF
TRBV5-1	TRBJ2-1	CASSPGSDRGHNEQFF
TRBV6-2/TRBV6-3	TRBJ2-6	CASSYPKTGGLRSGANVLTF
TRBV20-1	TRBJ2-2	CSALDRGNTGELFF
TRBV9	TRBJ1-1	CASSVGMSEAFF
TRBV7-6	TRBJ2-1	CASSFRTSSYNEQFF
TRBV20-1	TRBJ2-2	CSVRVGNTGELFF
TRBV29-1	TRBJ2-7	CSVTGTTSYEQYF
TRBV4-3	TRBJ2-7	CASSQGTGPSYEQYF
TRBV13	TRBJ2-1	CASSSPGVGSYNEQFF
TRBV5-1	TRBJ2-7	CASSLGGGSGDEQYF
TRBV10-3	TRBJ1-1	CAISEQYTEAFF
TRBV27	TRBJ2-2	CASSLLWDTGELFF
TRBV5-5	TRBJ2-1	CASKTPNEQFF
TRBV5-1	TRBJ2-4	CAGWDRPPYKNIQYF
TRBV4-1	TRBJ1-2	CASSRPGSRDGYTF
TRBV19	TRBJ2-7	CASSIGGGRGYEQYF
TRBV4-1	TRBJ2-3	CASSTLTGASTDTQYF
TRBV4-3	TRBJ2-3	CASSQGADSTDTQYF
TRBV4-1	TRBJ1-5	CASSQESGYRSNQPQHF
TRBV4-2	TRBJ2-2	CASSQVLQGARELFF
TRBV12-3/TRBV12-4	TRBJ2-4	CASRDQGTLKNIQYF
TRBV7-2	TRBJ2-3	CASMGLAGGPADTQYF
TRBV7-2	TRBJ2-5	CASTQLVSWETQYF
TRBV6-5	TRBJ2-7	CASSYGTAEQYF
TRBV3-1	TRBJ2-3	CASSQDGLAGGGDTQYF
TRBV20-1	TRBJ1-1	CSARDPDVTEAFF
TRBV20-1	TRBJ2-5	CSALTGLAGGETQYF
TRBV19	TRBJ2-1	CASSLLAGGAYNEQFF